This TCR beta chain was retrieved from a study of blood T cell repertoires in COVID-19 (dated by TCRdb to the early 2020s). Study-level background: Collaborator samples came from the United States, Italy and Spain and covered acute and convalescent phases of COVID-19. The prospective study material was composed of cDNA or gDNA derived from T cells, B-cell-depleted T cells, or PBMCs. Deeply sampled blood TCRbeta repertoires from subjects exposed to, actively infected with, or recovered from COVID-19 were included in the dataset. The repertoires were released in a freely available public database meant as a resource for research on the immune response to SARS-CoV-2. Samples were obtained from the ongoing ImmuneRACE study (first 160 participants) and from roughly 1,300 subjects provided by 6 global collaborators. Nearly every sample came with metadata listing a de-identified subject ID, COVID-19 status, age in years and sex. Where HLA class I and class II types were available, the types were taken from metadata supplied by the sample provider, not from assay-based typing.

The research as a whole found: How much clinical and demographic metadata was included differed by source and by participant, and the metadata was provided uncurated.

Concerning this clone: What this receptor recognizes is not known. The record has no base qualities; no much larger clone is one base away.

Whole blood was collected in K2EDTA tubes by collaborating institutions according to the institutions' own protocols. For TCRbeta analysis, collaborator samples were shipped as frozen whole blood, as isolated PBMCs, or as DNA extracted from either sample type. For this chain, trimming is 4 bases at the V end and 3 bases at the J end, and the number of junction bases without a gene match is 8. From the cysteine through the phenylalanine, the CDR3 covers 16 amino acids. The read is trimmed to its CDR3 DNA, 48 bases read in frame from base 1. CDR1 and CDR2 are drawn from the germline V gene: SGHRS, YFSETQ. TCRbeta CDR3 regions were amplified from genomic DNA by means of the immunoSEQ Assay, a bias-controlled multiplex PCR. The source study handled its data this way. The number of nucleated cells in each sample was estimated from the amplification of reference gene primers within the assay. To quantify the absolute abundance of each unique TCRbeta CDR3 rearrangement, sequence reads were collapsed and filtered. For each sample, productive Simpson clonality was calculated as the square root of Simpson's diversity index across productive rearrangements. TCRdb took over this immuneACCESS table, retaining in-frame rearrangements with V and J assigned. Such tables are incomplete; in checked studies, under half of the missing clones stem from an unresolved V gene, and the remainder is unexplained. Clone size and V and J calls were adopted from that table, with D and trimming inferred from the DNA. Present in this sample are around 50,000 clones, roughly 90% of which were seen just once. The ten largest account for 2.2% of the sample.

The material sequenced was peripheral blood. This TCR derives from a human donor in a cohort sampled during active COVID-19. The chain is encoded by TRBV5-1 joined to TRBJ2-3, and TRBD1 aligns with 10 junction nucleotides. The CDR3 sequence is CASSHRQGASTDTQYF. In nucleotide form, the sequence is TGCGCCAGCAGCCATCGACAGGGGGCCTCAACAGATACGCAGTATTTT.